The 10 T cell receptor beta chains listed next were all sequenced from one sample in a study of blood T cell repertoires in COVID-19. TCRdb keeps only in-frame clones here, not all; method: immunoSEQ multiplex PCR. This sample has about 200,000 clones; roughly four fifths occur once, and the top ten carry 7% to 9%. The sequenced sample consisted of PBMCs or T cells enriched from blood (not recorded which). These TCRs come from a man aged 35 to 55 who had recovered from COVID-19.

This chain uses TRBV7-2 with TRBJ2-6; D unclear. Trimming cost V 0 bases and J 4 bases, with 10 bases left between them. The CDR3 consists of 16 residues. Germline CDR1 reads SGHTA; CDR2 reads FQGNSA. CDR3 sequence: CASSLAFGSGANVLTF. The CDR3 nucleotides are TGTGCCAGCAGCTTAGCATTCGGGTCCGGGGCCAACGTCCTGACTTTC.

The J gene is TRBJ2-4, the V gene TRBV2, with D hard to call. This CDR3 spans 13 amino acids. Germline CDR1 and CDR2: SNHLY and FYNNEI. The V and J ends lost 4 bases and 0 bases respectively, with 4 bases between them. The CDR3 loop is CASSGPAKNIQYF. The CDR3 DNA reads TGTGCCAGCAGTGGGCCAGCCAAAAACATTCAGTACTTC. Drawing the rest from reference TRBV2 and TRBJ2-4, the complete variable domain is EPEVTQTPSHQVTQMGQEVILRCVPISNHLYFYWYRQILGQKVEFLVSFYNNEISEKSEIFDDQFSVERPDGSNFTLKIRSTKLEDSAMYFCASSGPAKNIQYFGAGTRLSVL.

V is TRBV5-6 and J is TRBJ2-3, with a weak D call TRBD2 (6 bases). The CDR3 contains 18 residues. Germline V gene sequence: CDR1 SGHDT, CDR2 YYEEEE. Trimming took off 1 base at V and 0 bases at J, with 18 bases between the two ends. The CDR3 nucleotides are TGTGCCAGCAGCTTGAACCCGGGGCGGGGCGGTAGCACAGATACGCAGTATTTT. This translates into CASSLNPGRGGSTDTQYF.

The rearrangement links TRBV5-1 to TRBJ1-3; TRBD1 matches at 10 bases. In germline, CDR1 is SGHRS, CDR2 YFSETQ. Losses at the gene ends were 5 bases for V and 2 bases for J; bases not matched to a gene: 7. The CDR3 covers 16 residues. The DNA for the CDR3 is TGCGCCAGCAGGGGACAGGGGTTCGCCGCTGGAAACACCATATATTTT. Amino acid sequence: CASRGQGFAAGNTIYF.

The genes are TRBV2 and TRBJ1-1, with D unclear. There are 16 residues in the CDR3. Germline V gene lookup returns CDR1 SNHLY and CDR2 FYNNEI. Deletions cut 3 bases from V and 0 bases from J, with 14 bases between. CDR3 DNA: TGTGCCAGCAGTGATATAAGTAGTTCAATGAACACTGAAGCTTTCTTT. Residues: CASSDISSSMNTEAFF.

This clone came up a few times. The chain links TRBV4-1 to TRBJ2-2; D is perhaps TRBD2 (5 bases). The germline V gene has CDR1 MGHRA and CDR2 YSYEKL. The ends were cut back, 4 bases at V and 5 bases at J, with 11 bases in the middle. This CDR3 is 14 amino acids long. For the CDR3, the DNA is TGCGCCAGCAGCCGGGTGCCGGGGACCGGGGAGCTGTTTTTT. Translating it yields CASSRVPGTGELFF.

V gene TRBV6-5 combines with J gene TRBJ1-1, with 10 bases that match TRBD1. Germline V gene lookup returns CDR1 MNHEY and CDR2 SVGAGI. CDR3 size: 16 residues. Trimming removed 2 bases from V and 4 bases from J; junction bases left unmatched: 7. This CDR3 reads CASSYAPGQGGTEAFF. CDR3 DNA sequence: TGTGCCAGCAGTTACGCACCCGGACAGGGGGGCACTGAAGCTTTCTTT.

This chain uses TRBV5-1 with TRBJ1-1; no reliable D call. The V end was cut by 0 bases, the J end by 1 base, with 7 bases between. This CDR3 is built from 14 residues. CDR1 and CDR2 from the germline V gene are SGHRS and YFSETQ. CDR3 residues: CASSLAQTNTEAFF. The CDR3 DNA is TGCGCCAGCAGCTTGGCACAGACGAACACTGAAGCTTTCTTT.

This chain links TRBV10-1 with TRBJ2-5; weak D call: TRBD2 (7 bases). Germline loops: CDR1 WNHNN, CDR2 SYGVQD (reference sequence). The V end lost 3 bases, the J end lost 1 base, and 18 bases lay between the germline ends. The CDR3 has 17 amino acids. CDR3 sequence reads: CASSDQAGGGSQETQYF. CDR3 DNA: TGCGCCAGCAGTGACCAAGCAGGCGGGGGCTCCCAAGAGACCCAGTACTTC.

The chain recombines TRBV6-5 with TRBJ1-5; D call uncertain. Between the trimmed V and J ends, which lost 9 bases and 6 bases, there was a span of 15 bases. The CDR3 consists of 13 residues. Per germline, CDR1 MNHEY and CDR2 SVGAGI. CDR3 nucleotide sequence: TGTGCCAGTAGCACTGGGTGGCGTCAGCCCCAGCATTTT. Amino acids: CASSTGWRQPQHF.